This T cell receptor beta chain stems from a study of T-cell reconstitution after alpha-beta-depleted transplantation in children. General study results and limits: Most T-cell counts and diversity one year after the transplant came from T cells that were newly produced. Two months or so post-transplant, alpha-beta T cells reportedly derived from several hundred expanded graft clones. Some patients owed their high day-60 TCRbeta diversity to surviving recipient T cells and thymic progenitors.

After removal of 6 bases from V and 3 bases from J, the junction contained 7 bases not matched to a gene. The CDR3 loop spans 15 amino acids. Germline CDR1 ENHRY, CDR2 SYGVKD. For TCRbeta, the library was prepared with unique molecular identifiers. TCRdb fed the PCR reads into MiXCR, producing one record per CDR3 protein. The table has approximately 630,000 distinct CDR3 sequences, around 12% seen once. In regard to this clonotype: Its specificity is not known.

This clonotype originated in a girl aged 2 to 10 with congenital amegakaryocytic thrombocytopenia, due to receive a stem cell transplant. The chain links TRBV10-3 to TRBJ2-1, with 8 bases identical to TRBD2. Specimen: PBMCs, collected before TCRalphabeta/CD19-depleted stem cell transplant. CDR3 sequence (DNA): TGTGCCATCAGAGCTCTAGCGGGTGACTACAATGAGCAGTTCTTC. Protein product: CAIRALAGDYNEQFF.